This is a list of T cell receptor beta chains from one sample in a study of shared clonotypes between healthy human individuals. Sequencing used immunoSEQ multiplex PCR; TCRdb keeps in-frame clones, though not all of them. The table has about 2 million clones, over 85% seen once. The sample consisted of naive CD8+ T cells sorted from blood. These receptors came from a man aged 18 to 29 in good health. CDR3s include the opening cysteine and the closing phenylalanine or tryptophan. The order of the fields is V gene, J gene, D gene, clone size, CDR3 DNA, CDR3 protein. The D gene is left open where the match is weak. The size of a clone is reported for some rows only, either as once, few or many, or as a class for expanded clones.

V: TRBV7-9; J: TRBJ1-1; D: .; size: .; DNA: TGTGCCAGCAGCTATACCACAGGGATGAACACTGAAGCTTTCTTT; CDR3: CASSYTTGMNTEAFF
V: TRBV11-2; J: TRBJ1-3; D: .; size: .; DNA: TGTGCCAGCAGCTTAGAATCAGGGGCCGTCTCTGGAAACACCATATATTTT; CDR3: CASSLESGAVSGNTIYF
V: TRBV9; J: TRBJ2-5; D: .; size: .; DNA: TGTGCCAGCAGCCCCTTCTCCTACCAAGAGACCCAGTACTTC; CDR3: CASSPFSYQETQYF
V: TRBV7-8; J: TRBJ2-2; D: TRBD1; size: .; DNA: TGTGCCAGCAGCCGGGACAGCGGGGAGCTGTTTTTT; CDR3: CASSRDSGELFF
V: TRBV9; J: TRBJ2-1; D: TRBD2; size: .; DNA: TGTGCCAGCAGCGCAGAAACTAGCGGGAGCTACAATGAGCAGTTCTTC; CDR3: CASSAETSGSYNEQFF
V: TRBV21-1; J: TRBJ2-7; D: .; size: .; DNA: TGTGCCAGCAGCCTACAGGGAGTTTTCTTC; CDR3: CASSLQGVFF
V: TRBV7-9; J: TRBJ1-1; D: .; size: .; DNA: TGTGCCAGCAGCAGCTCGGGGGAGGGGCTCGCTGAAGCTTTCTTT; CDR3: CASSSSGEGLAEAFF
V: TRBV27; J: TRBJ2-1; D: .; size: .; DNA: TGTGCCAGCAGTTTATCAATAGGTGGCCCCTACAATGAGCAGTTCTTC; CDR3: CASSLSIGGPYNEQFF
V: TRBV28; J: TRBJ2-7; D: TRBD1; size: .; DNA: TGTGCCAGCAGTTTATCCGGGACAGGCTACGAGCAGTACTTC; CDR3: CASSLSGTGYEQYF
V: TRBV2; J: TRBJ1-1; D: TRBD1; size: .; DNA: TGTGCCAGCAGTGGGGACAGGGGGAACACTGAAGCTTTCTTT; CDR3: CASSGDRGNTEAFF
V: TRBV7-2; J: TRBJ1-2; D: TRBD1; size: .; DNA: TGTGCCAGCAGCCCCTCCGGGACAGGGGCAGATAACACCTTC; CDR3: CASSPSGTGADNTF
V: TRBV13; J: TRBJ2-3; D: .; size: .; DNA: TGTGCCAGCAGCCTGAAGCTGAGCACAGATACGCAGTATTTT; CDR3: CASSLKLSTDTQYF
V: TRBV4-1; J: TRBJ1-6; D: TRBD1; size: .; DNA: TGCGCCAGCAGCCCAGGGGGCCTCCTAAATTCACCCCTCCACTTT; CDR3: CASSPGGLLNSPLHF
V: TRBV6-1; J: TRBJ2-3; D: TRBD2; size: .; DNA: TGTGCCAGCAGAGCGGGGACTACTAGCACAGATACGCAGTATTTT; CDR3: CASRAGTTSTDTQYF
V: TRBV29-1; J: TRBJ2-7; D: .; size: .; DNA: TGCAGCGTTCTCGGCAGGGAAGCCTACGAGCAGTACTTC; CDR3: CSVLGREAYEQYF
V: TRBV5-1; J: TRBJ2-1; D: .; size: .; DNA: TGCGCCAGCAGCTTGCAGGGGAACAATGAGCAGTTCTTC; CDR3: CASSLQGNNEQFF
V: TRBV30; J: TRBJ1-1; D: .; size: few; DNA: TGTGCCTGGAGAGAGAACATGAACACTGAAGCTTTCTTT; CDR3: CAWRENMNTEAFF
V: TRBV10-1; J: TRBJ2-2; D: .; size: .; DNA: TGCGCCAGCAGTGAGACCGCGAACACCGGGGAGCTGTTTTTT; CDR3: CASSETANTGELFF
V: TRBV7-8; J: TRBJ2-3; D: .; size: .; DNA: TGTGCCAGCAGCTTAGTCGGGGCTAGCCCACGCCCAGATACGCAGTATTTT; CDR3: CASSLVGASPRPDTQYF
V: TRBV4-1; J: TRBJ2-1; D: TRBD2; size: .; DNA: TGCGCCAGCAGCCAAGTGAGTAGCGGGGGGACAAATGAGCAGTTCTTC; CDR3: CASSQVSSGGTNEQFF
V: TRBV7-9; J: TRBJ2-1; D: .; size: .; DNA: TGTGCCAGCAGCCCGTTCCCGGGTTACAATGAGCAGTTCTTC; CDR3: CASSPFPGYNEQFF
V: TRBV10-3; J: TRBJ2-7; D: TRBD2; size: .; DNA: TGTGCCATCAGTGAGTCGAAGGTAGCGGGGGTTGTCGAGCAGTACTTC; CDR3: CAISESKVAGVVEQYF
V: TRBV6-6; J: TRBJ2-5; D: .; size: once; DNA: TGTGCCAGCAGTTACCCTCGAGGAGGGTACCAAGAGACCCAGTACTTC; CDR3: CASSYPRGGYQETQYF
V: TRBV4-3; J: TRBJ2-1; D: .; size: .; DNA: TGCGCCAGCAGCCAAGGGGCGGCATACAATGAGCAGTTCTTC; CDR3: CASSQGAAYNEQFF
V: TRBV5-6; J: TRBJ2-7; D: .; size: once; DNA: TGTGCCAGCCGCGGGGCCTTAGCCTACGAGCAGTACTTC; CDR3: CASRGALAYEQYF
V: TRBV9; J: TRBJ1-5; D: .; size: .; DNA: TGTGCCAGCAGCCCATGGGGGGAAGGGCCCCAGCATTTT; CDR3: CASSPWGEGPQHF
V: TRBV13; J: TRBJ2-7; D: .; size: once; DNA: TGTGCCAGCAGTCATACGACTCAAACCTACGAGCAGTACTTC; CDR3: CASSHTTQTYEQYF
V: TRBV13; J: TRBJ1-2; D: TRBD1; size: .; DNA: TGTGCCAGCAGCGGGACGGGACAGGGGGTTAATAGCTATGGCTACACCTTC; CDR3: CASSGTGQGVNSYGYTF
V: TRBV2; J: TRBJ2-7; D: .; size: .; DNA: TGTGCCAGCACTTCACCCGGGACACCCAAAAGGTTCGAGCAGTACTTC; CDR3: CASTSPGTPKRFEQYF